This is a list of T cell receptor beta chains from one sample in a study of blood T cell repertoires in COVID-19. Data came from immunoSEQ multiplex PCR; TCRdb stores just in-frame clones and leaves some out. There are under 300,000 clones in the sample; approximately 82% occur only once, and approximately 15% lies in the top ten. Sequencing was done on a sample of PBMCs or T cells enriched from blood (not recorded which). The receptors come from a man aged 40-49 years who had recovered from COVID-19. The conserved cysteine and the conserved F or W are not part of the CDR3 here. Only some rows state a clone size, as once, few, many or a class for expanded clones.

ASSRGDGTDTQY,TRBV4-3,TRBJ2-3,NA
ASSNDRGRDTQY,TRBV21-1,TRBJ2-3,NA
ASRLLAGASSYEQY,TRBV7-2,TRBJ2-7,once
ASSHTPAGYNEQF,TRBV4-1,TRBJ2-1,NA
ASSLAPGRETQY,TRBV5-6,TRBJ2-5,NA
ASSPGTAPDTQY,TRBV19,TRBJ2-3,once
ASSRIDLQGDGYT,TRBV11-2,TRBJ1-2,NA
ASSLGQFNEKLF,TRBV27,TRBJ1-4,NA
SAPTRETQY,TRBV20-1,TRBJ2-5,NA
ASFSYAGMNTEAF,TRBV5-1,TRBJ1-1,NA
ASSEVRANSPLH,TRBV6-1,TRBJ1-6,once
ASSLGGVMNTEAF,TRBV5-4,TRBJ1-1,NA
ASSYSPGQGEQF,TRBV6-5,TRBJ2-1,many
ASSVTGTGSYEQY,TRBV3-1/TRBV3-2,TRBJ2-7,NA
ASTMPGQMNTEAF,TRBV19,TRBJ1-1,NA
ASSYSRSGGDSVF,TRBV6-2/TRBV6-3,TRBJ1-4,NA
ASSPQTGAEEKLF,TRBV28,TRBJ1-4,few
ASTFRVLTEAF,TRBV19,TRBJ1-1,NA
ASSPYLDSRDTEAF,TRBV11-1,TRBJ1-1,NA
ASSTGTGVVDEQF,TRBV5-1,TRBJ2-1,NA
ASSFLAGGALDTQY,TRBV5-8,TRBJ2-3,NA
ASRTDANYGYT,TRBV6-5,TRBJ1-2,NA
ASSLWTGGYNEQF,TRBV27,TRBJ2-1,NA
ASSVGGQEYYEQY,TRBV9,TRBJ2-7,NA
SVTGARGRTEAF,TRBV29-1,TRBJ1-1,NA
ASSTIGVLTEAF,TRBV9,TRBJ1-1,NA
ASSFLLAGVVGELF,TRBV28,TRBJ2-2,NA
SVETDSGYT,TRBV29-1,TRBJ1-2,few
ASSRTGQGETQY,TRBV7-3,TRBJ2-5,NA
ASKGGTETNYGYT,TRBV5-1,TRBJ1-2,NA
ASSLGQGLEAF,TRBV6-5,TRBJ1-1,NA
ASSLDWGLAGGSTDTQY,TRBV11-2,TRBJ2-3,NA
ATQGVAANNEQF,TRBV2,TRBJ2-1,NA
ASSLVGNGADEQF,TRBV7-3,TRBJ2-1,NA
ASTEGSNTGELF,TRBV6-5,TRBJ2-2,NA
ASSDIPAGGTKNIQY,TRBV4-1,TRBJ2-4,NA
ASSPGSGVTDTQY,TRBV5-1,TRBJ2-3,NA
SAQRQGDTEAF,TRBV29-1,TRBJ1-1,NA
ASRGGQKPQH,TRBV2,TRBJ1-5,NA